These T cell receptor beta chains were read from a single sample in a study of blood T cells in healthy people across ages. TCRdb called the 5' RACE reads again in MiXCR, with one record for every CDR3 protein. The sample lists roughly 2 million distinct CDR3 sequences, roughly 52% occurring once. The sequenced material came from blood. These receptors came from a woman aged 40 to 55 in good health. Both conserved end residues are trimmed from each CDR3.

V gene | CDR3 protein
TRBV28 | ASSSRSFGAYKQY
TRBV12-3/TRBV12-4 | ASSLQDREGYT
TRBV20-1 | SANRWEGSYEQY
TRBV6-5 | ASSSDRSWGNNEQF
TRBV29-1 | SARSQGADEKLF
TRBV28 | ASSLPRSGGGDTRY
TRBV10-3 | AISDQSSYEQY
TRBV7-2 | ASSSGTGLNNEQF
TRBV9 | ASSVMGQQETQY
TRBV20-1 | SVWDKRNEQF
TRBV28 | ASSSRWGQGSYNEQF
TRBV3-1 | ASSHLSGGTDTQY
TRBV20-1 | SARPDRSYEQY
TRBV7-9 | ASSSGQGVSYEQY
TRBV29-1 | SVEVEGSRLDTQY
TRBV3-1 | ASSYTGTSSEQF
TRBV20-1 | SAPIRGRIYGYT
TRBV7-2 | ASAPAQGVGQPQH
TRBV12-3/TRBV12-4 | ASSFWGLALTDTQY
TRBV20-1 | SARDRMRGQETQY
TRBV6-1 | ASMKSSNQPQH
TRBV7-3 | ASSPYAYNEQF
TRBV27 | ASSPLRGRRNIQY
TRBV5-1 | ASSLEQAWGMNTEAF